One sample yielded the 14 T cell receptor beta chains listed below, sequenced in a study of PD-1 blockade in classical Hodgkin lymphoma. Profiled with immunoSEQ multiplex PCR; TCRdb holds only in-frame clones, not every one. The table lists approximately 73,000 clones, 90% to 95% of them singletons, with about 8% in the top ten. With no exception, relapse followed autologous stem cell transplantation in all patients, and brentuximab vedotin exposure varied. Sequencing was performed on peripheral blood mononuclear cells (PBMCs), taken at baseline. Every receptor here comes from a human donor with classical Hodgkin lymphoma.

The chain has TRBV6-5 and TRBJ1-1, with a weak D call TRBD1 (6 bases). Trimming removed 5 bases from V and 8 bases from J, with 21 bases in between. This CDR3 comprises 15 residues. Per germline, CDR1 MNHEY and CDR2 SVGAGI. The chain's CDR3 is CASSPGAYFKEEAFF. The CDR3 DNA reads TGTGCCAGCAGTCCGGGGGCGTACTTTAAAGAGGAAGCTTTCTTT.

In nucleotides, the CDR3 is TGTGCCAGCAGGGCGGGCCCCAAAAACATTCAGTACTTC. Its protein is CASRAGPKNIQYF. The V gene is TRBV27, the J gene TRBJ2-4; D possibly corresponds to TRBD2 (5 bases). The CDR3 length is 13 residues. Trimming shortened V by 6 bases and J by 2 bases, and 8 bases separated the two germline ends. From germline, CDR1 is MNHEY and CDR2 SMNVEV (reference sequence).

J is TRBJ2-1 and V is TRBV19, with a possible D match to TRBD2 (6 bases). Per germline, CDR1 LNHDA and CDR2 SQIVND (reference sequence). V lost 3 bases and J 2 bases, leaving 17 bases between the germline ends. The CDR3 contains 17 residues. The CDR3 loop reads CASSIGRLVEAYNEQFF. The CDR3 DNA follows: TGTGCCAGTAGTATTGGGAGACTAGTAGAGGCCTACAATGAGCAGTTCTTC.

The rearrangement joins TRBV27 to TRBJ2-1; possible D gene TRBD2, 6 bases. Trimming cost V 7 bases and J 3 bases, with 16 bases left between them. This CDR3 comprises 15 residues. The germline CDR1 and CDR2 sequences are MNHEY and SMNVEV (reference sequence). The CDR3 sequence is CASTLSAGNYNEQFF. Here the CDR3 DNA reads TGTGCCAGCACCCTCTCCGCGGGAAACTACAATGAGCAGTTCTTC.

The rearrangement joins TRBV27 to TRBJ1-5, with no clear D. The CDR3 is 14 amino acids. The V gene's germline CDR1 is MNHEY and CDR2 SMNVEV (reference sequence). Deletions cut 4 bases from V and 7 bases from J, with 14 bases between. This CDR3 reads CASSSPGPRQPQHF. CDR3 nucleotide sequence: TGTGCCAGCAGTTCCCCTGGGCCGCGGCAGCCCCAGCATTTT.

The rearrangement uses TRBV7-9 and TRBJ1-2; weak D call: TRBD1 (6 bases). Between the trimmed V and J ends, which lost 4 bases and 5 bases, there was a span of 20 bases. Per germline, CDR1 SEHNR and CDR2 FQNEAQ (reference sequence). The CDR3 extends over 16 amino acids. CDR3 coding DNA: TGTGCCAGCAGCTCCGGGACACTCATTCCCGAGTATGGCTACACCTTC. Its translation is CASSSGTLIPEYGYTF.

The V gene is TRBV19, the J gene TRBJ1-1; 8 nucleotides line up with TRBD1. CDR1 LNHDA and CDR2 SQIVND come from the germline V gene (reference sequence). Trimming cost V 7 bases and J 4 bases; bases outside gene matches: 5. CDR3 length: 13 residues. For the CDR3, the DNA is TGTGCCAGTAACCGACAGGGGACCACTGAAGCTTTCTTT. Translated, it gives CASNRQGTTEAFF.

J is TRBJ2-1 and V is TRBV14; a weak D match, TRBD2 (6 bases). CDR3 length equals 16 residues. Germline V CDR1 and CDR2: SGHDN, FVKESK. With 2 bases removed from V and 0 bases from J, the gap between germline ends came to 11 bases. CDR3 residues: CASSQRLVSSYNEQFF. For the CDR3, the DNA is TGTGCCAGCAGCCAACGACTAGTCAGCTCCTACAATGAGCAGTTCTTC.

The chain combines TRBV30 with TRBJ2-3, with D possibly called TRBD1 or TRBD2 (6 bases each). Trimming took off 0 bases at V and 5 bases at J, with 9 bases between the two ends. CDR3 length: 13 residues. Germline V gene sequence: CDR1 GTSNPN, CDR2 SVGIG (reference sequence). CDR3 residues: CAWSVGGGDTQYF. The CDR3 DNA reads TGTGCCTGGAGTGTCGGAGGGGGAGATACGCAGTATTTT.

In nucleotides, the CDR3 is TGCGCCAGCTCCCCCTTGGTTGTCTACGAGCAGTACTTC. Its protein is CASSPLVVYEQYF. V and J are TRBV5-1 and TRBJ2-7; D is undetermined. This CDR3 contains 13 residues. V was shortened by 7 bases and J by 3 bases, with 14 bases between the two germline ends. Germline CDR1 and CDR2: SGHRS and YFSETQ.

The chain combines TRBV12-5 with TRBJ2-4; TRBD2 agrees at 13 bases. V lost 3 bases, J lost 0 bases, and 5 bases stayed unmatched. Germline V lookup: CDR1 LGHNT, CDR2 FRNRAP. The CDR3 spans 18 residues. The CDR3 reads CASGFGLAGEIAKNIQYF. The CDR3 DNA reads TGTGCTAGTGGTTTCGGACTAGCGGGGGAGATAGCCAAAAACATTCAGTACTTC.

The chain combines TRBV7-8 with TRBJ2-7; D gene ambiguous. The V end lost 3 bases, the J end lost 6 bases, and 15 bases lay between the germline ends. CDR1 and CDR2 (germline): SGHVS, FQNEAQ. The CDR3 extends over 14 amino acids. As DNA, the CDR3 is TGTGCCAGCAGCTTCCCCCTTGAGTCGGGCGAGCAGTACTTC. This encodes CASSFPLESGEQYF.

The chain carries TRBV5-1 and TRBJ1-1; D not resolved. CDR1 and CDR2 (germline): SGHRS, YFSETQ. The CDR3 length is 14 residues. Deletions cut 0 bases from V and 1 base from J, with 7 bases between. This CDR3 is CASSLVIGNTEAFF. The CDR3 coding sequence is TGCGCCAGCAGCTTGGTAATCGGGAACACTGAAGCTTTCTTT.

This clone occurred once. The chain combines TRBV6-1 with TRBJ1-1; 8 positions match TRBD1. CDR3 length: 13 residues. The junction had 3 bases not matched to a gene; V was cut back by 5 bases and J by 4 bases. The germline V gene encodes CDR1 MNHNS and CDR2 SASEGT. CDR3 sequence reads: CASSITGGTEAFF. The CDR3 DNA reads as TGTGCCAGCAGTATTACAGGGGGCACTGAAGCTTTCTTT.